The clone carrying this T cell receptor (beta chain) occurred a few times. The target antigen is unknown. This sample was included in a study of identical twins. The study, taken as a whole, reports: Zero-insertion analyses might be partly confounded by invariant T cells like MAIT and iNKT. Out-of-frame alpha sequences shared between twins exhibited an excess of low generation probability.

A universal primer site was incorporated via template switching, and the cDNA contained unique molecular identifiers. Using its own MiXCR run on the 5' RACE reads, TCRdb lists one record per CDR3 protein. The table records 350,000 to 450,000 distinct CDR3 sequences, approximately 18% of them present only once. CDR3 length: 15 residues. Trimming pared 3 bases from V and 1 base from J, leaving 12 bases between. The sequenced sample consisted of naive T cells sorted from blood. The TCR originated in a man aged 50-59 years in good health. This chain joins TRBV12-3 or TRBV12-4 and TRBJ2-5; either TRBD1 or TRBD2 may fit D (5 bases each). The CDR3 protein is CASSLGATVQETQYF. In DNA, the CDR3 is TGTGCCAGCAGTTTGGGAGCGACAGTCCAAGAGACCCAGTACTTC.